The T cell receptor (beta chain) under discussion was sequenced for a study of T cell responses to AZD1222 COVID-19 vaccine. CDR1 is PRHDT and CDR2 is FYEKMQ in the germline V gene (reference sequence). The CDR3 has 14 amino acids. The V gene end was trimmed by 3 bases and the J gene end by 3 bases; junction bases not matched to a gene: 1. Study-level points and caveats: It was only a handful of AZD1222 recipients who were seropositive at baseline. White British people made up most donors, females outnumbered males, and clonal diversity was possibly underestimated.

Regarding this clone: The antigen remains undetermined.

TCRdb's table, derived via immunoSEQ multiplex PCR, lists solely in-frame clones and lacks some. In the table there are about 150,000 clones, around 91% of which are singletons. This clonotype was sampled from an adult in good health. The chain carries TRBV13 and TRBJ2-3; 9 nucleotides align to TRBD1. This specimen was peripheral blood, taken on day 0 of AZD1222 vaccination. The chain's CDR3 is CASSLTGGTDTQYF. CDR3 bases: TGTGCCAGCAGCTTGACAGGGGGAACAGATACGCAGTATTTT.